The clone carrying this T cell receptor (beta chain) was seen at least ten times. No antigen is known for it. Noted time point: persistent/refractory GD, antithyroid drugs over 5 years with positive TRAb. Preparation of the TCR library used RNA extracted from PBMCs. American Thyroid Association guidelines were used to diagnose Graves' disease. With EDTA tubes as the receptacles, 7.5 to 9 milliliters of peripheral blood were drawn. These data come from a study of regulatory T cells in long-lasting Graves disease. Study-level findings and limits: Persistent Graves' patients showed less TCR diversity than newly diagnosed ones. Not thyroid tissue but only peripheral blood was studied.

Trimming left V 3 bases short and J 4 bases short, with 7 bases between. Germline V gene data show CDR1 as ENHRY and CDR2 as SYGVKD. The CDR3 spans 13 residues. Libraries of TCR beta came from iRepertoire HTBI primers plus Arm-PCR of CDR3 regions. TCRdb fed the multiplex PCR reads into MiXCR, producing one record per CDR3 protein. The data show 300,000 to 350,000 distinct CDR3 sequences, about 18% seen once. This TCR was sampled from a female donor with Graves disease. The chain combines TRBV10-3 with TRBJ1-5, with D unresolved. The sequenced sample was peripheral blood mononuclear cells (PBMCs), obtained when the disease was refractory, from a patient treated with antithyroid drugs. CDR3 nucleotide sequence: TGTGCCATCAGTGAACAGCTAAATCAGCCCCAGCATTTT. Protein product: CAISEQLNQPQHF.